This section outlines one TCR beta chain sequence together with its context. This clonotype was detected ten times or more. The antigen it recognizes is unknown. Per-base qualities were not stored, and no clone one base away is much larger. The CDR1 and CDR2 encoded by the germline V gene are SGHRS and YFSETQ. CDR3 length: 15 amino acids, cysteine to phenylalanine. CDR3 DNA only is kept here, 45 bases in frame from base 1. Germline trimming: 4 bases from V, 1 base from J; junction bases outside gene matches: 5. This entry is derived from a study of human T cells and chemical hapten exposure (dated by TCRdb to about 2021). With respect to the entire study: For sensitization, 2% DPC in acetone was applied to a 2 cm by 2 cm area of upper inner arm skin. Patch tests used Finn chambers with 0.01% DPC on the upper back, scored after 6 days by International Contact Dermatitis Research Group standards. In alopecia patients, the study followed how the peripheral blood TCR repertoire changed in vivo over primary and secondary sensitization to diphenylcyclopropenone (DPC), a hapten. Weekly therapeutic DPC doses were additionally applied to the scalp of patients throughout the roughly 23-week study period. Patient blood was sampled pre-sensitization (week 0) and at 2, 6 and about 24 weeks after DPC sensitization. The mostly female patient cohort included alopecia areata with under or over 50% scalp involvement, alopecia totalis and alopecia universalis. The libraries were sequenced as a pool, and the TCR yield per sample differed mostly because of small variations in library volumes within the pool. Twenty-nine alopecia patients gave blood for TCR sequencing at one to four time points (pre-sensitization, 2, 6 and 24 weeks). Study-level results and caveats: Alopecia, a presumed autoimmune disease, was present in all patients, so the immune response of the patients might differ from that of healthy individuals. Repeated subsampling changed both the strength of the expansion versus patch-test correlation and the threshold at which the correlation became significant. DPC sensitization did not change how many TCRs were above 1 in 1000 frequency, and no evidence was found of alterations in global repertoire structure. Patch test score was positively correlated with the number of PT1 expanded TCRs, with significance at thresholds 8, 16 and 32 but not at 4. Significantly more large CDR3 similarity clusters were formed by expanded TCRs than by pre-sensitization or healthy control sets, consistent with antigen-driven responses.

The library was made by RACE. TCRdb lists the instrument as NextSeq 500. Library preparation attached unique molecular identifiers to individual cDNA molecules for quantitative, reproducible TCR counting. Both TCR alpha and TCR beta chains were sequenced from each blood RNA sample. The paper's processing steps were these. The median number of TCRs per sample was roughly 100,000, ranging from roughly 20,000 to 700,000. V, J and CDR3 annotation of the TCR reads was performed with the Decombinator software suite. To make PS versus PT1 abundance plots, every sample was subsampled to the same number of TCRs (28,000). TCRs were defined as expanded if absent before sensitization and observed at least eight times at the 2-week time point. TCRdb handled the public reads itself, with Q25 trimming in fastp and clone calling in MiXCR, and kept productive beta chains. A single entry per CDR3 protein holds the most common genes and DNA from its merged rows. The V and J calls were not made by the authors but by TCRdb's processing. Recorded for this sample are about 51,000 distinct CDR3 sequences; roughly 9.9% of them occurred a single time. The ten largest clones represent about 14% of the sample.

What this sample's time point label stands for: pre-sensitization, week 0. The intended sense of this specimen's treatment or condition label: therapeutic diphenylcyclopropenone sensitization with weekly scalp DPC. At every patch-test visit, the blood draw took place before the patch test was put on. To be eligible, patients had to be aged 18 to 70, diagnosed with alopecia and judged suitable for DPC therapy, while pregnant patients were excluded. Unfractionated whole blood was collected in Tempus Blood RNA tubes, and total RNA was extracted from that blood. The sample in question was whole blood, obtained in connection with sensitization to the hapten diphenylcyclopropenone (DPC). This clonotype was sampled from a woman in her thirties or forties with alopecia areata. Some clones in this sample may be carry-over from other donors' samples. The chain uses TRBV5-1 and TRBJ2-7, with 10 bases aligning to TRBD1. Here is the DNA: TGCGCCAGCAGCGAAGGGACAGGGGCATCCTACGAGCAGTACTTC. This gives the protein CASSEGTGASYEQYF.